This TCR beta chain originates from a study of early T cells in non-severe SARS-CoV-2 infection. Overall study: Chains were not paired, and sequencing was done on bulk RNA from unsorted whole blood.

This clonotype was counted at least ten times. The CDR3 has 11 residues. The ends were cut back, 5 bases at V and 5 bases at J, with 6 bases in the middle. Germline V gene lookup returns CDR1 MDHEN and CDR2 SYDVKM. Attached unique molecular identifiers marked individual cDNA molecules. TCRdb fed the 5' RACE reads into MiXCR, producing one record per CDR3 protein. The profile shows 30,000 to 35,000 distinct CDR3 sequences, about 4.6% of them singletons. This chain joins TRBV28 and TRBJ1-2; D is undetermined. Sample: whole blood. The TCR originated in an adult who was a healthcare worker with PCR-confirmed SARS-CoV-2 infection or an uninfected control (not recorded which). The CDR3 DNA reads as TGTGCCAGCAGTAGAGAATATGGCTACACCTTC. Translated, it gives CASSREYGYTF.